This T cell receptor (beta chain) stems from a study of blood T cell repertoires in COVID-19. TCRdb's table, derived via immunoSEQ multiplex PCR, lists solely in-frame clones and lacks some. The table includes 25,000 to 35,000 clones, about 85% detected once. CDR1 MNHEY and CDR2 SVGAGI come from the germline V gene. Trimming shortened V by 6 bases and J by 3 bases, and 18 bases separated the two germline ends. The CDR3 consists of 15 residues. Sequencing used peripheral blood. The V and J genes are TRBV6-5 and TRBJ2-7; TRBD1 might be the D (6 bases). The source is a human donor in a cohort sampled during active COVID-19. The CDR3 reads CASRPQGSLYYEQYF. CDR3 DNA sequence: TGTGCCAGCAGGCCCCAGGGGTCCCTATACTACGAGCAGTACTTC.